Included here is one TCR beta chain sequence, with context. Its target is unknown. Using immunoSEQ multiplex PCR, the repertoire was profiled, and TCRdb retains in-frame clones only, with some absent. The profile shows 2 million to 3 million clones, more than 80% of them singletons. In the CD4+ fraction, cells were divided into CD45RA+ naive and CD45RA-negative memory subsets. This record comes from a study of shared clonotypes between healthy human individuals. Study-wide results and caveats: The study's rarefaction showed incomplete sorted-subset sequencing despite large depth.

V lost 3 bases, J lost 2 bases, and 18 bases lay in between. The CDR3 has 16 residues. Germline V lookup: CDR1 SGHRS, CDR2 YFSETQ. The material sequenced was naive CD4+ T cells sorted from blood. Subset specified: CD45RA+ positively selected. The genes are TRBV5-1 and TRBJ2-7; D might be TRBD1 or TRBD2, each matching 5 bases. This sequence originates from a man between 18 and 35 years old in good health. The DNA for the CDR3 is TGCGCCAGCAGCTGGAGGACGTCGTCGGGACCCTACGAGCAGTACTTC. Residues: CASSWRTSSGPYEQYF.